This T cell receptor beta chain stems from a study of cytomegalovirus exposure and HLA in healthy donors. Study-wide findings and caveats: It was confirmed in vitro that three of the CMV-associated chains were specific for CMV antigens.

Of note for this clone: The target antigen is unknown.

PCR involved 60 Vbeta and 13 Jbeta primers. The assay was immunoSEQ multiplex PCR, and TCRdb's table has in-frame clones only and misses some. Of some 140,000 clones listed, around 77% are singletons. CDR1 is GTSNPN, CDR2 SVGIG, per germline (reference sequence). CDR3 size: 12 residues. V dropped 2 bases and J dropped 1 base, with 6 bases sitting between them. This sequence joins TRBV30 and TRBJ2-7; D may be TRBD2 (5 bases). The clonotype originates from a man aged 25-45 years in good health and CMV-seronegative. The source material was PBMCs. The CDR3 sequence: CAWSTGSYEQYF. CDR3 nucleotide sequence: TGTGCCTGGAGTACGGGGTCCTACGAGCAGTACTTC.